This T cell receptor (beta chain) was observed in a study of CD8+CD57+ T cells in acquired aplastic anemia. TCR beta VDJ and CDR3 profiling used genomic DNA as template. TCRdb fed the reads into MiXCR, producing one record per CDR3 protein. This sample has 400,000 to 500,000 distinct CDR3 sequences, with 55% to 75% found just once. Germline-derived CDR1 and CDR2 are SGHTS and YDEGEE. CDR3 length: 15 residues. V gave up 0 bases and J gave up 7 bases; unmatched junction bases: 2. This clonotype was sampled from a human donor in good health, serving as a control. This chain uses TRBV5-8 with TRBJ2-1, with 12 positions matching TRBD2. What was sequenced was sorted CD4+, CD8+, or CD8+CD57+ T cells (not recorded which) from PBMCs. The CDR3 here is CASSLGLAGANEQFF. The CDR3, as DNA: TGTGCCAGCAGCTTGGGACTAGCGGGAGCGAATGAGCAGTTCTTC. The variable domain in full, completed from reference TRBV5-8 and TRBJ2-1, reads EAGVTQSPTHLIKTRGQQATLRCSPISGHTSVYWYQQALGLGLQFLLWYDEGEERNRGNFPPRFSGRQFPNYSSELNVNALELEDSALYLCASSLGLAGANEQFFGPGTRLTVL.